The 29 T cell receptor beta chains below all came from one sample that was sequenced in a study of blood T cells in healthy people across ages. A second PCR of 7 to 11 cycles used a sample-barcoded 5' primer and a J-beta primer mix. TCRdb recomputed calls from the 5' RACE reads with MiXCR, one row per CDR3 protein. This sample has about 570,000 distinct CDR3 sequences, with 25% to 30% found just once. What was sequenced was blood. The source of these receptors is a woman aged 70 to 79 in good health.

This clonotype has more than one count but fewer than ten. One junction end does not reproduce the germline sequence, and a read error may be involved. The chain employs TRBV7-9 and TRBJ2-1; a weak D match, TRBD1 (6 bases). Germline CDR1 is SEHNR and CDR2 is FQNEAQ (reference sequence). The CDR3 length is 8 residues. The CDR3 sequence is CASSQGHF. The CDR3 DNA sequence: TGTGCCAGCAGCCAGGGGCACTTC.

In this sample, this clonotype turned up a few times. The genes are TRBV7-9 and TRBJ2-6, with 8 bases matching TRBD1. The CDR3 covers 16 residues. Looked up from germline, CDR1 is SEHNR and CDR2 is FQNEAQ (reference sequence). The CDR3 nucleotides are TGTGCGCTTCGGACAGGGCTTTTTTCTGGGGCCAACGTCCTGACTTTC. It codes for CALRTGLFSGANVLTF.

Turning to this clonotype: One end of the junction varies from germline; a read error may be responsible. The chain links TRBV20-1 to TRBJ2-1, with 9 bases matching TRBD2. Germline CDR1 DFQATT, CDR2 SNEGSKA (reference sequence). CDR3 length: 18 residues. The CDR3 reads CSAGGGGRLADSYNEQFF. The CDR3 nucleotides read TGCAGTGCGGGGGGCGGGGGAAGACTAGCGGACTCCTACAATGAGCAATTCTTC.

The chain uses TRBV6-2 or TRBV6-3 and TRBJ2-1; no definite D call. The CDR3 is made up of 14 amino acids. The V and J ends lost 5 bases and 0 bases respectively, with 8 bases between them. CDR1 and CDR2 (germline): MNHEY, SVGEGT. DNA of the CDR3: TGTGCCAGCAGTAAATATAGCTCCTACAATGAGCAGTTCTTC. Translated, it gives CASSKYSSYNEQFF.

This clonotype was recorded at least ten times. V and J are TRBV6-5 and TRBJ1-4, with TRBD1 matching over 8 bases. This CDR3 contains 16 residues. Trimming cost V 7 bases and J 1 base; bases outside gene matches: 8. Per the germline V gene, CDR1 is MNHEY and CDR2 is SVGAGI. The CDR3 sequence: CASTKGQGRTNEKLFF. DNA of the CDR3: TGTGCCAGCACCAAAGGACAGGGACGAACTAATGAAAAACTGTTTTTT.

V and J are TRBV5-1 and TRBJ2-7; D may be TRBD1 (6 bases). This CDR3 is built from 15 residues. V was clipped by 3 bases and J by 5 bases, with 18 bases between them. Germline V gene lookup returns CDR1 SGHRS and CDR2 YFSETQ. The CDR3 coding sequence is TGCGCCAGCAGCTCGCGGTCACAGGGAAGAGACGAGCAGTACTTC. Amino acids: CASSSRSQGRDEQYF.

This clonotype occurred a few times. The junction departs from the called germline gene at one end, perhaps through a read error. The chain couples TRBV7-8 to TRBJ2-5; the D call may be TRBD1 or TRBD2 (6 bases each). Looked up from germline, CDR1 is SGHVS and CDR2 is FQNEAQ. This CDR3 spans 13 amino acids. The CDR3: CASSLARGETRYF. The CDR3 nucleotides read TGTGCCAGCAGCTTAGCGAGGGGGGAGACCCGGTACTTC.

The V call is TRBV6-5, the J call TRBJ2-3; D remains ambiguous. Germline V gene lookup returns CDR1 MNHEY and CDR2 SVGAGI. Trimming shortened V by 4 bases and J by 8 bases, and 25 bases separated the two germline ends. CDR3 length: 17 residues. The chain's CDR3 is CASSSQSRPLQGGTQYF. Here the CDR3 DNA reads TGTGCCAGCAGTTCCCAATCCCGGCCACTTCAAGGTGGTACGCAGTATTTT.

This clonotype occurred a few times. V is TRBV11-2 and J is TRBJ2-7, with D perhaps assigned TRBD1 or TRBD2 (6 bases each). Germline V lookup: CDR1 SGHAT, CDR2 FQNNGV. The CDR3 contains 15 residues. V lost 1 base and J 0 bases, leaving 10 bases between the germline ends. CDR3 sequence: CASSLAGASSYEQYF. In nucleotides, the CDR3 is TGTGCCAGCAGCTTAGCGGGGGCTAGCTCCTACGAGCAGTACTTC.

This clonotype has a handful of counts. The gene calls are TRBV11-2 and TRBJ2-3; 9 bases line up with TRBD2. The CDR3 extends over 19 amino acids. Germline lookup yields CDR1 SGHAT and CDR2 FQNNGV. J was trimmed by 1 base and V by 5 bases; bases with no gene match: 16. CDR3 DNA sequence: TGTGCCAGCAGCCCAAATCCGGGGGCGGGGGGGCAGGGCACAGATACGCAGTATTTT. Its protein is CASSPNPGAGGQGTDTQYF.

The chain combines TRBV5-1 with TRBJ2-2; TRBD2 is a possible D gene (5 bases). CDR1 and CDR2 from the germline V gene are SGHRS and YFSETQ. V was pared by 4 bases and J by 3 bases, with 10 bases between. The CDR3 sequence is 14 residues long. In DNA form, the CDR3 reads TGCGCCAGCAGCACGGGGTGGGACACCGGGGAGCTGTTTTTT. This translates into CASSTGWDTGELFF.

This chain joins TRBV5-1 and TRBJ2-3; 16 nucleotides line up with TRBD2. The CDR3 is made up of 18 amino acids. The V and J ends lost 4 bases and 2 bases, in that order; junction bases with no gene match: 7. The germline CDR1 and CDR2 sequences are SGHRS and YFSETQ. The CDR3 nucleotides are TGCGCCAGCAGCCCCCCGGGACTAGCGGGGGGGCCCACAGATACGCAGTATTTT. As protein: CASSPPGLAGGPTDTQYF.

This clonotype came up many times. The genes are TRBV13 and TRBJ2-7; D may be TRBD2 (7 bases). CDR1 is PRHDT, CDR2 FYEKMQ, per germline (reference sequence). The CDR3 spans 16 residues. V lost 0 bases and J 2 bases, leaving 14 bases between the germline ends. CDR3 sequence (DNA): TGTGCCAGCAGCTTAGGCCGGGGGGCTTGGGCCTACGAGCAGTACTTC. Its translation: CASSLGRGAWAYEQYF.

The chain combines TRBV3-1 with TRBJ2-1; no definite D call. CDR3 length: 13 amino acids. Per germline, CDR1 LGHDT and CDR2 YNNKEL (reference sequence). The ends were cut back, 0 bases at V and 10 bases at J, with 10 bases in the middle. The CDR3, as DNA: TGTGCCAGCAGCCAAGATTTCGCCCGAGAGCAGTTCTTC. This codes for CASSQDFAREQFF.

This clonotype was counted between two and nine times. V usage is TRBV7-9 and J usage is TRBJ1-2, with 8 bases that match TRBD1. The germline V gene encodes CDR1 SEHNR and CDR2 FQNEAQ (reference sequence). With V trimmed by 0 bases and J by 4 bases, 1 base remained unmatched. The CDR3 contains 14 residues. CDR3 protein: CASSLADRVYGYTF. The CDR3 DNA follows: TGTGCCAGCAGCTTAGCGGACAGGGTCTATGGCTACACCTTC. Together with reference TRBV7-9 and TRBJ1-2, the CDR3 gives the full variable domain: DTGVSQNPRHKITKRGQNVTFRCDPISEHNRLYWYRQTLGQGPEFLTYFQNEAQLEKSRLLSDRFSAERPKGSFSTLEIQRTEQGDSAMYLCASSLADRVYGYTFGSGTRLTVV.

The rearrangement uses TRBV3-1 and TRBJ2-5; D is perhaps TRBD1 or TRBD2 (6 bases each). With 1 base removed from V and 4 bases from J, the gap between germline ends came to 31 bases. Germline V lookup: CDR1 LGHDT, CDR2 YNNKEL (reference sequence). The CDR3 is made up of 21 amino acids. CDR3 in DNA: TGTGCCAGCAGCCAAGTGGACCTCTTATGGGGGGCAGAATCGAACCGAGAGACCCAGTACTTC. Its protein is CASSQVDLLWGAESNRETQYF.

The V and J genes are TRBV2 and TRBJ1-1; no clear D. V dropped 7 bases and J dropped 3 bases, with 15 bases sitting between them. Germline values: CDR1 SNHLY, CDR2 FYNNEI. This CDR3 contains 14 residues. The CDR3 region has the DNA TGTGCCAGCAACCACCTAGGGATAGACACTGAAGCTTTCTTT. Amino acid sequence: CASNHLGIDTEAFF.

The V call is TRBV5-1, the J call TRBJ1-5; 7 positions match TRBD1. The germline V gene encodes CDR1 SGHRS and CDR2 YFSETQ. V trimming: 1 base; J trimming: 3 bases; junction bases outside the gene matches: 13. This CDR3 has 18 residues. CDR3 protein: CASSLPDDRAKNNQPQHF. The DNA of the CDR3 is TGCGCCAGCAGCTTGCCCGATGACAGGGCGAAAAACAATCAGCCCCAGCATTTT.

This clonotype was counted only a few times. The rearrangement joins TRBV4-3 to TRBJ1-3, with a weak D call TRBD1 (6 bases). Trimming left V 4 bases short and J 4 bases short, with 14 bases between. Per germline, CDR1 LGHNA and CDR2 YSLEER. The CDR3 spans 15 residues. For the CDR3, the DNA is TGCGCCAGCAGCCTCGGAGGACAGCAGGGAAACACCATATATTTT. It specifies CASSLGGQQGNTIYF.

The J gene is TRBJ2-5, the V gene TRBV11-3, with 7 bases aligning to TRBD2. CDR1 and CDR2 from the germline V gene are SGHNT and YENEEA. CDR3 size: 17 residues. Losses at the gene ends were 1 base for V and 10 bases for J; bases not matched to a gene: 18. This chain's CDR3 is CASSLAAGSGGLRDQYF. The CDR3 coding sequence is TGTGCCAGCAGCTTAGCGGCGGGGTCGGGGGGACTGAGGGACCAGTACTTC.

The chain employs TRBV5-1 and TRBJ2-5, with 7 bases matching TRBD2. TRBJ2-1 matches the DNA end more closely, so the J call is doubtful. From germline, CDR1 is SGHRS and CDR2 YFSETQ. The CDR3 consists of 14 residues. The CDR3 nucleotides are TGCGCCAGCAGCTTGATACTAGCGAGCTATGAGCAGTTCTTC. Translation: CASSLILASYEQFF.

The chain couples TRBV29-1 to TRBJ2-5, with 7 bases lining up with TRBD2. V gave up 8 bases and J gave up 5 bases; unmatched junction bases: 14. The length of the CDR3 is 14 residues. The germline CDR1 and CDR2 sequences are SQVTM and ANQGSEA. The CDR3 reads CSFLWAGGIETQYF. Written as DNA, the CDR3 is TGCAGCTTCCTTTGGGCCGGGGGGATTGAGACCCAGTACTTC.

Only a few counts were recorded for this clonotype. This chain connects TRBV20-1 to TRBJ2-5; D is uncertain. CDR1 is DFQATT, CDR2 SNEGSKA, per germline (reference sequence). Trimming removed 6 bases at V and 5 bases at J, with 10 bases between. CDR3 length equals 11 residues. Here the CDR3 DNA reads TGCAGTGCCGCCACAGTGGAGACCCAGTACTTC. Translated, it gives CSAATVETQYF.

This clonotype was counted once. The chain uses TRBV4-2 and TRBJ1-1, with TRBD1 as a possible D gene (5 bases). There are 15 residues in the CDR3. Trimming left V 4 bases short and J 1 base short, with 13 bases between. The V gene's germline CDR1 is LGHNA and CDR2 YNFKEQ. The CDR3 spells CASSREGTPNTEAFF. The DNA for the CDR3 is TGTGCCAGCAGCCGCGAGGGGACCCCGAACACTGAAGCTTTCTTT.

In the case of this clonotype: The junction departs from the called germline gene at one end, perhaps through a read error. The CDR3 sequence: CVSSPFRASGGQETQYF. DNA for the CDR3: TGTGTCAGCAGCCCTTTCAGGGCTAGCGGGGGACAAGAGACCCAGTACTTC. The V call is TRBV3-1, the J call TRBJ2-5; 10 positions agree with TRBD2. The CDR3 is 17 amino acids. CDR1 and CDR2 (germline): LGHDT, YNNKEL (reference sequence).

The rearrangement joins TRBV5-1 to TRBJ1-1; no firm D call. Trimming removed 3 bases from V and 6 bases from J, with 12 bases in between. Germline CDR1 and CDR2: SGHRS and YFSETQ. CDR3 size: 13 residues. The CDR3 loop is CASSSGVGAEAFF. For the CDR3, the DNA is TGCGCCAGCAGCTCAGGAGTTGGCGCTGAAGCTTTCTTT.

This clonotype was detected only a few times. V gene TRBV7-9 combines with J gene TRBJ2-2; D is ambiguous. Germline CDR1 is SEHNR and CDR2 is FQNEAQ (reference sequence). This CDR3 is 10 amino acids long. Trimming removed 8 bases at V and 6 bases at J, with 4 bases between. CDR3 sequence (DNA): TGTGCCAGCGGCGCCGGGGAGCTGTTTTTT. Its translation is CASGAGELFF.

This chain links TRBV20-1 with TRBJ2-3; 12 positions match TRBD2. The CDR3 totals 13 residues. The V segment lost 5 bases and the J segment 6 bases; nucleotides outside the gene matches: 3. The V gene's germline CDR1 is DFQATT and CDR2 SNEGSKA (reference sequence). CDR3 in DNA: TGCAGTGCTTCTAGCGGGGGGGCTGATACGCAGTATTTT. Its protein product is CSASSGGADTQYF.

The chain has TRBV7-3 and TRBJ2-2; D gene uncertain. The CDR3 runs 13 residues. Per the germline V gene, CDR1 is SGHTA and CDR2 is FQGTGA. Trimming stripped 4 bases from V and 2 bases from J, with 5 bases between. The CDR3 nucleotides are TGTGCCAGCAGCTCCAAAAACACCGGGGAGCTGTTTTTT. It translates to CASSSKNTGELFF.